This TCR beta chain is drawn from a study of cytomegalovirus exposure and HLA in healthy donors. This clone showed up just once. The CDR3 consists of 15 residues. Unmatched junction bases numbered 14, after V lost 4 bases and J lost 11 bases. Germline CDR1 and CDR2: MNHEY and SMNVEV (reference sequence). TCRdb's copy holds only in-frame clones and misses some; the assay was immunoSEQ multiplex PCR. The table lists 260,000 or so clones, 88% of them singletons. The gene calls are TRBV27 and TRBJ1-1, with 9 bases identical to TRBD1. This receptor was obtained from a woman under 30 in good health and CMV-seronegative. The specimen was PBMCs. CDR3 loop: CASSSLRHRGREAFF. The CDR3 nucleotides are TGTGCCAGCAGTTCATTACGACACAGGGGGCGCGAGGCTTTCTTT.